The present entry profiles one TCR beta chain with its context. Its antigen is unidentified. This CDR3 contains 13 residues. Trimming stripped 1 base from V and 8 bases from J, with 9 bases between. Germline loops: CDR1 MGHRA, CDR2 YSYEKL. Naivety among CD8 cells was defined by CD45RO negativity and positive CCR7 selection, thereby excluding terminally differentiated effector memory CD45RA+ cells. All donors were Caucasian adults living in Nashville, Tennessee. These data originate in a study of shared clonotypes between healthy human individuals. Overall study results and limits: Genetic and exposure-history diversity was limited by the small donor number.

Per the original data handling: ImmunoSEQ gave junction-only sequences without quality scores, so filtering differed. Libraries were prepared by immunoSEQ multiplex PCR; TCRdb keeps only in-frame clonotypes and omits some of them. That table is the source of V, J and clone size, and D and trimming were worked out from the DNA. The repertoire holds 800,000 to 950,000 clones, with about 96% as singletons. The sample comprised naive CD8+ T cells sorted from blood. The origin of this receptor is a man aged 30 to 39 in good health. This rearrangement joins TRBV4-1 to TRBJ2-1, with D unresolved. CDR3 in amino acids: CASSQVNRDEQFF. CDR3 nucleotides: TGCGCCAGCAGCCAAGTTAATAGGGATGAGCAGTTCTTC.